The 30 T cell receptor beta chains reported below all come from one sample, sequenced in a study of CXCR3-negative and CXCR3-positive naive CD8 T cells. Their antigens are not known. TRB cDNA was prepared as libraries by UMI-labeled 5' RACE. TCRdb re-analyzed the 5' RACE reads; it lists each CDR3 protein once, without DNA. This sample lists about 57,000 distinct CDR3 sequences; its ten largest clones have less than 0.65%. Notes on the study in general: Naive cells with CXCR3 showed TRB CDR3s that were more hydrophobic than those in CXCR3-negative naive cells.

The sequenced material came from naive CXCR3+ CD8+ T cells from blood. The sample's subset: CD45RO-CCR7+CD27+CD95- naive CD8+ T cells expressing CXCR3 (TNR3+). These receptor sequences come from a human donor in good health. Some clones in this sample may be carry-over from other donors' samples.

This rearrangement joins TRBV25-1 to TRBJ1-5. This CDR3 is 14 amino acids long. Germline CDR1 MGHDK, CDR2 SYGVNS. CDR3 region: CASSPMDSNQPQHF.

This chain's CDR3 is CASSLGTGFDEQYF. This sequence joins TRBV5-1 and TRBJ2-7; the D call of TRBD1 rests on TCRdb alone, since no DNA is present to check it. The CDR3 has 14 residues. Germline loops: CDR1 SGHRS, CDR2 YFSETQ. The full variable domain, completed using reference TRBV5-1 and TRBJ2-7, is KAGVTQTPRYLIKTRGQQVTLSCSPISGHRSVSWYQQTPGQGLQFLFEYFSETQRNKGNFPGRFSGRQFSNSRSEMNVSTLELGDSALYLCASSLGTGFDEQYFGPGTRLTVT.

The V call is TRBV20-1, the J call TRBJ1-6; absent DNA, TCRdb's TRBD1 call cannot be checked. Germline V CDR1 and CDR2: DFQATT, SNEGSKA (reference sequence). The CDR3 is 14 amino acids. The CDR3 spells CSASPGRFNSPLHF.

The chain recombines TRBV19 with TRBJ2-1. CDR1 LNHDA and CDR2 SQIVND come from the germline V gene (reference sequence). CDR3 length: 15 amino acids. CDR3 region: CASSDHLSSYNEQFF.

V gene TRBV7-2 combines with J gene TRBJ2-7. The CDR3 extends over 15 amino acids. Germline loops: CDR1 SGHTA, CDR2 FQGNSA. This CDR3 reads CASSPDQTPSYEQYF.

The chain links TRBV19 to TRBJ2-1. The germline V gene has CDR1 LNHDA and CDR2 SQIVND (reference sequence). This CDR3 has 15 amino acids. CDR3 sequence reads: CASSLDRGSYNEQFF.

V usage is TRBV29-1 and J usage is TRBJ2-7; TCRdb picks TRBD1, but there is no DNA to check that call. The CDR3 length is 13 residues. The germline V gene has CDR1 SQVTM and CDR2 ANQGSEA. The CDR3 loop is CSFRDGESYEQYF.

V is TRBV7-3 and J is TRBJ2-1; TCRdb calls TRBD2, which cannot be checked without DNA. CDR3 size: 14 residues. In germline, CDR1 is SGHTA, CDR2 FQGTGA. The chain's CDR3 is CASSSWSSNNEQFF.

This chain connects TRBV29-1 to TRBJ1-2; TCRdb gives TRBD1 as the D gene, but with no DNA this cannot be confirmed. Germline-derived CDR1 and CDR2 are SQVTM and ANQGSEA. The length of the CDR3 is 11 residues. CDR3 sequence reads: CSAGTGDGYTF.

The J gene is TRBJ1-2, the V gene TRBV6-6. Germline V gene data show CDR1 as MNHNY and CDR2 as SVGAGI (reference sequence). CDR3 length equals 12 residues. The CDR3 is CASSYSGFGYTF.

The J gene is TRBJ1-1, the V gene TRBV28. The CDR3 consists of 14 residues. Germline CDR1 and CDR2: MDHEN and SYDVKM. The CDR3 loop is CAVRDFQMNTEAFF. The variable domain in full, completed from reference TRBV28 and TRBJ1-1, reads DVKVTQSSRYLVKRTGEKVFLECVQDMDHENMFWYRQDPGLGLRLIYFSYDVKMKEKGDIPEGYSVSREKKERFSLILESASTNQTSMYLCAVRDFQMNTEAFFGQGTRLTVV.

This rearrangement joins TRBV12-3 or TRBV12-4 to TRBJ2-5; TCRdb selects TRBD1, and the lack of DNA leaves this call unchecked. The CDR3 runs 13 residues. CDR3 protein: CASSRTAEETQYF.

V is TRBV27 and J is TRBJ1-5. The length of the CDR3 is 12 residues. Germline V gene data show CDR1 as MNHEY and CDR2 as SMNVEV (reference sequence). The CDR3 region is CASMGANQPQHF.

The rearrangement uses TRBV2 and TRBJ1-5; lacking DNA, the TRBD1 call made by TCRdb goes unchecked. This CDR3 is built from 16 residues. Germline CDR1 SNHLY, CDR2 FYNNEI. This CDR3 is CASSDQGQGAPQPQHF.

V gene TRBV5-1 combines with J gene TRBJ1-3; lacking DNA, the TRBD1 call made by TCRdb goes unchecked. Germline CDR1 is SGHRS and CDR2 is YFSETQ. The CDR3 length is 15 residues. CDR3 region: CASSSDRGPGNTIYF.

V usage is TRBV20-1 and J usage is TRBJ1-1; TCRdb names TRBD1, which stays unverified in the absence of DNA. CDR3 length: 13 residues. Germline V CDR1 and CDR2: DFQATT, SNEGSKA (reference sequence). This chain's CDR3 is CSARDRQGGEAFF.

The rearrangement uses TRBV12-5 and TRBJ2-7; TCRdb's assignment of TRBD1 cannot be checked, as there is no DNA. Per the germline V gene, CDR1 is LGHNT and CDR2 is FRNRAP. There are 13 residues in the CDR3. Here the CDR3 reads CASAADRGNEQYF.

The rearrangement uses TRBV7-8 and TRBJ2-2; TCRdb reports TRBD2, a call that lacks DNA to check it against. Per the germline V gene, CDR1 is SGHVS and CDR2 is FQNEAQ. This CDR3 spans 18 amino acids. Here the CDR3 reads CASQPVGTSGGWTGELFF.

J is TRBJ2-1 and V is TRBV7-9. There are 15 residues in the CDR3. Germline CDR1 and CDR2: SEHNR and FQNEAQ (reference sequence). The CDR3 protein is CASSSILSGVNEQFF.

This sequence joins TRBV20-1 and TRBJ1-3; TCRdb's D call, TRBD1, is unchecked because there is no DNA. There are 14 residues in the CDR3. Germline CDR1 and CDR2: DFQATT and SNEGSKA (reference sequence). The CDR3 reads CSAPAPASGNTIYF.

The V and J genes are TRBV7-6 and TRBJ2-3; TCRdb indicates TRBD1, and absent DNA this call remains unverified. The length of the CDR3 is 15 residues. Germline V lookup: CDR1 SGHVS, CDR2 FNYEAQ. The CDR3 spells CASSLADPRGDTQYF.

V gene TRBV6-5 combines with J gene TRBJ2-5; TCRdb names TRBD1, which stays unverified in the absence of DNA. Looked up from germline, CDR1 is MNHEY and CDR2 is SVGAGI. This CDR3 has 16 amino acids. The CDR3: CASSYAEPGQRKTQYF.

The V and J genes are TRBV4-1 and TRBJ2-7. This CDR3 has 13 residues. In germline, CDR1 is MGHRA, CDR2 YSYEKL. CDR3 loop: CASSQDSTYEQYF.

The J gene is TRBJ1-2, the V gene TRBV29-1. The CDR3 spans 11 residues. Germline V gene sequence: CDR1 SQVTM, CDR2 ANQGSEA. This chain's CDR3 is CSVVTAYGYTF.

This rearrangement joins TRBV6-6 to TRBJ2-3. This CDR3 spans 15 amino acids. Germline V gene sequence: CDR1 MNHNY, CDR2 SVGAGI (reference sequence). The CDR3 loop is CASSTVAAATDTQYF.

Here the CDR3 reads CSGRFRDRNHGYTF. The rearrangement links TRBV29-1 to TRBJ1-2; the TCRdb D gene call, TRBD1, has no DNA to confirm it. The CDR3 sequence is 14 residues long. From germline, CDR1 is SQVTM and CDR2 ANQGSEA.

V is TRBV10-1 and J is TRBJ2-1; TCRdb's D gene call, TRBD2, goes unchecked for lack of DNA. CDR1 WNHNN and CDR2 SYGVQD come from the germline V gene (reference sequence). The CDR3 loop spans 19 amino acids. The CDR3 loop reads CASSDPLARESYSYNEQFF.

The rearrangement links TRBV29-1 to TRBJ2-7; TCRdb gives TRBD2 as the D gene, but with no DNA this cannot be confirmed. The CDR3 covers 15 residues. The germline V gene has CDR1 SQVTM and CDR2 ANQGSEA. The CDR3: CSVEGGLGLGYEQYF.

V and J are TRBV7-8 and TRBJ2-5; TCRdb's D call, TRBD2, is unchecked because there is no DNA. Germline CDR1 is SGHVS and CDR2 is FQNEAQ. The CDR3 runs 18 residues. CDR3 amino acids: CASSLIAGGLDRQETQYF.

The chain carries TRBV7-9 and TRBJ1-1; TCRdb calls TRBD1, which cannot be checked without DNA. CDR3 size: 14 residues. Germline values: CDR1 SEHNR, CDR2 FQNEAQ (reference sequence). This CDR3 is CASEGGAMNTEAFF. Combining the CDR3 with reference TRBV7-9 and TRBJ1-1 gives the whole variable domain DTGVSQNPRHKITKRGQNVTFRCDPISEHNRLYWYRQTLGQGPEFLTYFQNEAQLEKSRLLSDRFSAERPKGSFSTLEIQRTEQGDSAMYLCASEGGAMNTEAFFGQGTRLTVV.